These 16 T cell receptor beta chains originate from one sample sequenced in a study of pediatric ulcerative colitis. Rectal tissue came from one to two pinch biopsies taken at colonoscopy. Assay used: immunoSEQ multiplex PCR; TCRdb lists only in-frame clones, some missing. The sample consists of 40,000 to 60,000 clones, 60% to 85% of them appearing once. The sample comprised gut tissue. Receptors originate from a girl aged 5-17 years with moderate ulcerative colitis.

This chain links TRBV30 with TRBJ1-5, with unresolved D. Trimming shortened V by 3 bases and J by 7 bases, and 16 bases separated the two germline ends. CDR3 size: 14 residues. The V gene's germline CDR1 is GTSNPN and CDR2 SVGIG (reference sequence). CDR3 region: CAWSKDLPVQPQHF. In nucleotides, the CDR3 is TGTGCCTGGAGCAAAGATCTACCCGTACAGCCCCAGCATTTT.

The chain couples TRBV4-3 to TRBJ2-1, with 9 bases aligning to TRBD2. The CDR3 is made up of 16 amino acids. J lost 7 bases, V lost 0 bases, and 7 bases had no gene match. Germline assignment: CDR1 LGHNA and CDR2 YSLEER. As DNA, the CDR3 is TGCGCCAGCAGCCAAGATCGGGCGGGGGGGGAAAATGAGCAGTTCTTC. Translating it yields CASSQDRAGGENEQFF.

This clone was detected a few times. This rearrangement joins TRBV5-1 to TRBJ1-1; D is unclear. The CDR3 covers 13 residues. Looked up from germline, CDR1 is SGHRS and CDR2 is YFSETQ. Trimming left V 1 base short and J 6 bases short, with 10 bases between. In nucleotides, the CDR3 is TGCGCCAGCAGCTTGATCGGCGAGGCTGAAGCTTTCTTT. Translating gives CASSLIGEAEAFF.

The chain has TRBV29-1 and TRBJ2-1; TRBD2 is a possible D gene (6 bases). Germline CDR1 is SQVTM and CDR2 is ANQGSEA. Trimming took 7 bases from V and 6 from J, leaving 10 bases between them. The CDR3 runs 11 residues. CDR3 nucleotide sequence: TGCAGCGGACCCGGGGGCAATGAGCAGTTCTTC. Protein: CSGPGGNEQFF.

This chain links TRBV5-1 with TRBJ1-1; tentative D call: TRBD1 (6 bases). From germline, CDR1 is SGHRS and CDR2 YFSETQ. The CDR3 sequence is 13 residues long. V gave up 4 bases and J gave up 2 bases, with 9 bases separating them. The CDR3: CASSTGGNTEAFF. The CDR3 DNA is TGCGCCAGCAGCACGGGGGGCAACACTGAAGCTTTCTTT.

V and J are TRBV9 and TRBJ2-7, with D perhaps TRBD1 (6 bases). The germline V and J ends were trimmed by 4 bases and 3 bases, with 11 bases remaining between them. CDR1 and CDR2 from the germline V gene are SGDLS and YYNGEE. This CDR3 is 13 amino acids long. CDR3 sequence: CASSPDRSYEQYF. CDR3 nucleotide sequence: TGTGCCAGCAGCCCTGACAGGAGCTACGAGCAGTACTTC.

The count of this clone is one. CDR3 residues: CASSLFPRESPLHF. DNA for the CDR3: TGTGCCAGCAGTTTATTCCCCCGTGAATCACCCCTCCACTTT. The chain recombines TRBV27 with TRBJ1-6; D not certain. The CDR3 has 14 amino acids. V lost 1 base to trimming and J lost 10 bases, with 11 bases between them. Looked up from germline, CDR1 is MNHEY and CDR2 is SMNVEV (reference sequence).

By share, this clone counts as medium-sized. J is TRBJ2-7 and V is TRBV2, with D maybe TRBD1 (6 bases). V was clipped by 4 bases and J by 0 bases, with 22 bases between them. CDR1 and CDR2 from the germline V gene are SNHLY and FYNNEI. This CDR3 has 18 amino acids. CDR3 sequence (DNA): TGTGCCAGCAGTGCCCTCTCGATCTTGGACAGACTCTCCTACGAGCAGTACTTC. Encoded protein: CASSALSILDRLSYEQYF.

This clone was picked up one time. CDR3 sequence reads: CASSLYSSYNEQFF. The CDR3 region has the DNA TGTGCCAGTAGTCTGTACAGCTCCTACAATGAGCAGTTCTTC. The chain carries TRBV19 and TRBJ2-1; D gene ambiguous. Trimming removed 5 bases from V and 0 bases from J, with 8 bases in between. The CDR3 is 14 amino acids. Per germline, CDR1 LNHDA and CDR2 SQIVND (reference sequence).

This chain links TRBV5-1 with TRBJ2-1, with D possibly matching TRBD1 (6 bases). Trimming took 4 bases from V and 2 from J, leaving 13 bases between them. Germline V gene lookup returns CDR1 SGHRS and CDR2 YFSETQ. The CDR3 sequence is 15 residues long. CDR3 coding DNA: TGCGCCAGCAGCGAAACAGGGAGTCCCTACAATGAGCAGTTCTTC. Its protein product is CASSETGSPYNEQFF.

The chain carries TRBV14 and TRBJ2-1; TRBD1 matches 8 bases. The CDR3 runs 17 residues. J gave up 7 bases and V 1 base, and 12 bases lay outside the gene matches. The germline gives CDR1 SGHDN, CDR2 FVKESK. This CDR3 reads CASSQASGQGEVNEQFF. The CDR3 nucleotides read TGTGCCAGCAGCCAAGCCTCCGGACAGGGAGAGGTTAATGAGCAGTTCTTC.

The CDR3 spells CASSARDPFYPPGELFF. The CDR3 DNA sequence: TGTGCCAGTAGTGCTCGGGACCCCTTTTACCCTCCCGGGGAGCTGTTTTTT. V and J are TRBV19 and TRBJ2-2; D is possibly TRBD1 or TRBD2 (5 bases each). V lost 5 bases to trimming and J lost 6 bases, with 22 bases between them. Germline V lookup: CDR1 LNHDA, CDR2 SQIVND (reference sequence). The length of the CDR3 is 17 residues.

The V call is TRBV25-1, the J call TRBJ1-2; D is perhaps TRBD1 (5 bases). The V end lost 5 bases, the J end lost 4 bases, and 8 bases lay between the germline ends. The CDR3 runs 12 residues. Germline lookup yields CDR1 MGHDK and CDR2 SYGVNS. The CDR3 coding sequence is TGTGCCAGCAGTATCGGGGGCTATGGCTACACCTTC. Translation gives CASSIGGYGYTF.

This clone is a singleton in its sample. The CDR3 bases are TGTGCCAGCACTAGCGGCTCAAAAGGGGGTGAGCAGTTCTTC. It specifies CASTSGSKGGEQFF. This rearrangement joins TRBV27 to TRBJ2-1, with a possible D match to TRBD2 (7 bases). Trimming took off 7 bases at V and 9 bases at J, with 19 bases between the two ends. Germline V gene sequence: CDR1 MNHEY, CDR2 SMNVEV (reference sequence). This CDR3 has 14 residues.

The CDR3 is CASSFQETQYF. CDR3 coding DNA: TGCGCCAGCAGCTTCCAAGAGACCCAGTACTTC. This chain joins TRBV5-1 and TRBJ2-5; D unresolved. This CDR3 region has 11 residues. Germline loops: CDR1 SGHRS, CDR2 YFSETQ. The V and J ends lost 2 bases and 1 base respectively, with 0 bases between them.

This clone was seen just once. The chain carries TRBV7-8 and TRBJ2-7; D is ambiguous. The CDR3 has 15 amino acids. V dropped 5 bases and J dropped 2 bases, with 16 bases sitting between them. The V gene's germline CDR1 is SGHVS and CDR2 FQNEAQ. The CDR3 DNA follows: TGTGCCAGCAGCCCCGTATACTTTAAAACCTACGAGCAGTACTTC. Its protein product is CASSPVYFKTYEQYF.